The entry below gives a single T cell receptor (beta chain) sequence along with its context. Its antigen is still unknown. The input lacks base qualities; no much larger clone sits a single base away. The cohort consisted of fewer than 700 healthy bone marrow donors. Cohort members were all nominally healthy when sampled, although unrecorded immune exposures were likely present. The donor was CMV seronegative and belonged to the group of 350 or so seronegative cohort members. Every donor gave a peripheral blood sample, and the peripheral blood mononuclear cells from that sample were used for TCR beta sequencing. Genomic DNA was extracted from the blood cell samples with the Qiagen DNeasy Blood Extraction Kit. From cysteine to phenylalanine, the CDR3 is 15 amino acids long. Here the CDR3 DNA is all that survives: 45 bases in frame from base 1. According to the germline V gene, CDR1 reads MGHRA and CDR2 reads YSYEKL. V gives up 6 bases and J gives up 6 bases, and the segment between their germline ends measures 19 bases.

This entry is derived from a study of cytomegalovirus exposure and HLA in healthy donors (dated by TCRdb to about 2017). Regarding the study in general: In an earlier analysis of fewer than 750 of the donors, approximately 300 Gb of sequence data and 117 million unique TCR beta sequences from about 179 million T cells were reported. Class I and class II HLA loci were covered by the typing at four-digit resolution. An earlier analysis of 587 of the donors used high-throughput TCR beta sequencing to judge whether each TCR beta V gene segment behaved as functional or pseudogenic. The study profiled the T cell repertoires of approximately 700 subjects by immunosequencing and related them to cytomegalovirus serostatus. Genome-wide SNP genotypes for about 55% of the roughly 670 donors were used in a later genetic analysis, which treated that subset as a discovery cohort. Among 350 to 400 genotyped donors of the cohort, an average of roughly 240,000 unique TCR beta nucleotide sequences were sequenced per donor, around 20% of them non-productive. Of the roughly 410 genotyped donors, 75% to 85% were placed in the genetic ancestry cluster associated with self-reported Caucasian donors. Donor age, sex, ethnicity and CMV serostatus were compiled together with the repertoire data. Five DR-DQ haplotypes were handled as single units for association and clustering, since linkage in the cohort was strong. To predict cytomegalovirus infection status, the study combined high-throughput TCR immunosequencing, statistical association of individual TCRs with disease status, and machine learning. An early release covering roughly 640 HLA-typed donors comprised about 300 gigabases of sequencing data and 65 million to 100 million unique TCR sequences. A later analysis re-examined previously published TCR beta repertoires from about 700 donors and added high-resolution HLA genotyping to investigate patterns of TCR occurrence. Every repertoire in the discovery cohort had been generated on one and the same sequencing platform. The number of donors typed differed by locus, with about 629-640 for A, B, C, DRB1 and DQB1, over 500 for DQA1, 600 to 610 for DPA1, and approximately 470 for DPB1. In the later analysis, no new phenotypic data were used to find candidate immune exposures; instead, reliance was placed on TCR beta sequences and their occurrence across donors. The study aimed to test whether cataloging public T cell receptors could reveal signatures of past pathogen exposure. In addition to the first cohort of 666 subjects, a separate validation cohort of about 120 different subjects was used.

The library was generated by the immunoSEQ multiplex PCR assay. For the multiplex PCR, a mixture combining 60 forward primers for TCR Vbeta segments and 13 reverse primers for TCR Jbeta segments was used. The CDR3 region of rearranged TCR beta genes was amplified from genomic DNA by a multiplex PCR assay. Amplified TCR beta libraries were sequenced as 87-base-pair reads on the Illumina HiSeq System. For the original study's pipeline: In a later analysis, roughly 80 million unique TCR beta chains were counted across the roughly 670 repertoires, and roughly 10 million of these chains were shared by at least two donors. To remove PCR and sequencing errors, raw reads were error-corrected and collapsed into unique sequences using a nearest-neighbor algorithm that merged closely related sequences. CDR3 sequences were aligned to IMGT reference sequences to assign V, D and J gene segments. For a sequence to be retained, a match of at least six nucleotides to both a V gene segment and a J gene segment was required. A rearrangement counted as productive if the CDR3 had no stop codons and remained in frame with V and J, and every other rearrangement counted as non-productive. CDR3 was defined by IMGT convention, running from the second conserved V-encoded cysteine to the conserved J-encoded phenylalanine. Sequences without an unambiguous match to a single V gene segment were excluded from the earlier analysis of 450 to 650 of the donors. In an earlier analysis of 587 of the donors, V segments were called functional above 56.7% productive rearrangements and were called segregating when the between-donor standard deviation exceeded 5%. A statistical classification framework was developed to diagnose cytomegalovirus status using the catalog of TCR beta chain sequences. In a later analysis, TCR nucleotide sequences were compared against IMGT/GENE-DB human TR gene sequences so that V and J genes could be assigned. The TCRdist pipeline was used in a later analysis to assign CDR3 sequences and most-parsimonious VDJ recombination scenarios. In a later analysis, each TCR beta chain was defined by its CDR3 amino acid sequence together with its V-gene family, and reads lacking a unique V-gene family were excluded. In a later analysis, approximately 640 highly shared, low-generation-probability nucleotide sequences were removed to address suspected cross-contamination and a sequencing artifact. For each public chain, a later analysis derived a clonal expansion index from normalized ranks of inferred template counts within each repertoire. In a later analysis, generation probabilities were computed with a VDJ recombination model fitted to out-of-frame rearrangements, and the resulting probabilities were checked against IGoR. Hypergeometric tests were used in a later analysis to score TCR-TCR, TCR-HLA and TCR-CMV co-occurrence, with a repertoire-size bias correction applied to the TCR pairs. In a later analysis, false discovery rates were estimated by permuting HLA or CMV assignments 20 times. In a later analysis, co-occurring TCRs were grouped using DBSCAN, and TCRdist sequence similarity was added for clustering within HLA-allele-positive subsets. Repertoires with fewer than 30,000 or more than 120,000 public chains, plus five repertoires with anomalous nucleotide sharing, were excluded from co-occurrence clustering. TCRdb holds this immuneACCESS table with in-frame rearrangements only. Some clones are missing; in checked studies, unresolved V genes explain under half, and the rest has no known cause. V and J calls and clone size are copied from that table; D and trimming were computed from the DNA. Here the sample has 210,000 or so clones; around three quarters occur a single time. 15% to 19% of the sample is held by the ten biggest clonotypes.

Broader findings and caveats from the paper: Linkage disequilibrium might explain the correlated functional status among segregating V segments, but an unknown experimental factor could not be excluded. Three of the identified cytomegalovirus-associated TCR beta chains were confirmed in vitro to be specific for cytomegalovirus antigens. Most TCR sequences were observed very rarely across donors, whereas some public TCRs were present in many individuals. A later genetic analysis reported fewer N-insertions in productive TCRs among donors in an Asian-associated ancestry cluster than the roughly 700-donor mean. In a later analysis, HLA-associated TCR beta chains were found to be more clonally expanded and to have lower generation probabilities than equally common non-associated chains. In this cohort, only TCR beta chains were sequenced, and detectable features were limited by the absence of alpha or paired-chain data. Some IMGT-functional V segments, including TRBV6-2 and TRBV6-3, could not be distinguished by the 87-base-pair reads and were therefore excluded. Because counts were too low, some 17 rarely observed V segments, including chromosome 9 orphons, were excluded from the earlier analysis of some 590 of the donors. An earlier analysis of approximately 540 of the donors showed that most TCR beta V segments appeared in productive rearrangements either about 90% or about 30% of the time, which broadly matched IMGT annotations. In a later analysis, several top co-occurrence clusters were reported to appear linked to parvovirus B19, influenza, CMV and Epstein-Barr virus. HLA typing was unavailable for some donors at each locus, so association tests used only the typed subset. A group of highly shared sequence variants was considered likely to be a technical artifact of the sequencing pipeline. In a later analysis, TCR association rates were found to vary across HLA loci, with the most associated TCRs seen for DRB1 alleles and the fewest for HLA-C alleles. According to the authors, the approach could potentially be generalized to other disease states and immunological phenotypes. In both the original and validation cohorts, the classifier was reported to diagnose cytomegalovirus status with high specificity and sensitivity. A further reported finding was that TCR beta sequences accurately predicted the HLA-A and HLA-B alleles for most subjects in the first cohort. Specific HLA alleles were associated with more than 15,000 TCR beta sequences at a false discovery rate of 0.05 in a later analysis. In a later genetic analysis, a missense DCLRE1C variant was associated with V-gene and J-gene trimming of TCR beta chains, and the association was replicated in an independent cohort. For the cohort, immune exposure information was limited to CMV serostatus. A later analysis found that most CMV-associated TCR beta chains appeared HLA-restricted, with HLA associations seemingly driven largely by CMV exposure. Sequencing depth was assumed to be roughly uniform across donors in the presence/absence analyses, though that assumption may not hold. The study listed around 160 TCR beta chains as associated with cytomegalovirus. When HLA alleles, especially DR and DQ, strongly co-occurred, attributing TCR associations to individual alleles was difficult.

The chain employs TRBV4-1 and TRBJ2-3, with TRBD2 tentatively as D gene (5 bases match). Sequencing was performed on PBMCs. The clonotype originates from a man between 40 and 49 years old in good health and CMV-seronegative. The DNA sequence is TGCGCCAGCAGAGAAGGGCGAGGGAACGCGGATACGCAGTATTTT. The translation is CASREGRGNADTQYF.